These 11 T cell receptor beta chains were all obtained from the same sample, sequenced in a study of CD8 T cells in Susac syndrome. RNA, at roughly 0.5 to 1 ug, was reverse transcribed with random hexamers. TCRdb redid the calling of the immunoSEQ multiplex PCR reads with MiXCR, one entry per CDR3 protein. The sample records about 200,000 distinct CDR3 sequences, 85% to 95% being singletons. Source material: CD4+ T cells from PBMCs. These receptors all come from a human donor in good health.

The CDR3 region has the DNA TGTGCCAGCAGCTTAGGGGGACAGGGCGACTCCGAGCAGTACTTC. Encoded protein: CASSLGGQGDSEQYF. The V gene is TRBV7-9, the J gene TRBJ2-7; 9 nucleotides line up with TRBD1. Per germline, CDR1 SEHNR and CDR2 FQNEAQ (reference sequence). The CDR3 extends over 15 amino acids. Trimming cost V 1 base and J 6 bases; bases outside gene matches: 7.

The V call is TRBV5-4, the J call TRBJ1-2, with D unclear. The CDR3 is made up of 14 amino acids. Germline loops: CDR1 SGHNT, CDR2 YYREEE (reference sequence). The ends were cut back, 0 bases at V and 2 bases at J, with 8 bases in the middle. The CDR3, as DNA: TGTGCCAGCAGCTTGGTAGCCACGAACTATGGCTACACCTTC. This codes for CASSLVATNYGYTF. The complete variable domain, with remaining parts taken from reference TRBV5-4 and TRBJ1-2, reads ETGVTQSPTHLIKTRGQQVTLRCSSQSGHNTVSWYQQALGQGPQFIFQYYREEENGRGNFPPRFSGLQFPNYSSELNVNALELDDSALYLCASSLVATNYGYTFGSGTRLTVV.

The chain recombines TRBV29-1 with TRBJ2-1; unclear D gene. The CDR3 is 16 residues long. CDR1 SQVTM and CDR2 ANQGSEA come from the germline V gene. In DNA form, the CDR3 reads TGCAGGGGCCGAATAGCTTTACTTAGGACCTACAATGAGCAGTTCTTC. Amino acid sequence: CRGRIALLRTYNEQFF.

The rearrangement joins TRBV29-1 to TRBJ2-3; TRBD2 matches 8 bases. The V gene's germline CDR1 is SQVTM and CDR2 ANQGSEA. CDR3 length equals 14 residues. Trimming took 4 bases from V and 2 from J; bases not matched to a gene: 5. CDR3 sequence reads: CSVVPSGYTDTQYF. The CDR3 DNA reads TGCAGCGTTGTCCCTAGCGGGTACACAGATACGCAGTATTTT.

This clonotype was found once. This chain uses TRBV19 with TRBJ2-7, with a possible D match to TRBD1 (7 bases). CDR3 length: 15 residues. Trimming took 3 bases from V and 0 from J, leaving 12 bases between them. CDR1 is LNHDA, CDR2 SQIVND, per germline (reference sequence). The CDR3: CASSIWGDSSYEQYF. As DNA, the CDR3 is TGTGCCAGTAGTATTTGGGGGGACAGCTCCTACGAGCAGTACTTC.

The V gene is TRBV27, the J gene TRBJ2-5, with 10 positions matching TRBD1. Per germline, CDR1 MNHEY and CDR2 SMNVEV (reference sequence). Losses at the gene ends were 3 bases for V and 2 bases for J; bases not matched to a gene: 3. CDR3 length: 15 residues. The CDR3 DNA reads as TGTGCCAGCAGTTTCGGGACAGGGGATCAAGAGACCCAGTACTTC. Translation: CASSFGTGDQETQYF.

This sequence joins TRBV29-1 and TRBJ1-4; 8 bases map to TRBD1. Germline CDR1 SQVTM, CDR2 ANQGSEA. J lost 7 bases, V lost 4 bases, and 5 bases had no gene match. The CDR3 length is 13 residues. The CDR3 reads CSVAGTGTEKLFF. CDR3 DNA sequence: TGCAGCGTTGCCGGGACAGGAACTGAAAAACTGTTTTTT.

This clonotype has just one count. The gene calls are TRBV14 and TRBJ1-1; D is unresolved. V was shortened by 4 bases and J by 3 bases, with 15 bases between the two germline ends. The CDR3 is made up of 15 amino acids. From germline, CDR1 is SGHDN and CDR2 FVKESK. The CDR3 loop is CASSPPFGMDTEAFF. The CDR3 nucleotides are TGTGCCAGCAGCCCCCCTTTTGGGATGGACACTGAAGCTTTCTTT.

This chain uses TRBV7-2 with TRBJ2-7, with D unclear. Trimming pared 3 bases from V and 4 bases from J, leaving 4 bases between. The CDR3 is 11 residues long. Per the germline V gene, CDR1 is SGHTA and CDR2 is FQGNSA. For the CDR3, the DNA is TGTGCCAGCAGCTTTGAGTACGAGCAGTACTTC. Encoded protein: CASSFEYEQYF. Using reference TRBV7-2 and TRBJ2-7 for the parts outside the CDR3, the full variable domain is GAGVSQSPSNKVTEKGKDVELRCDPISGHTALYWYRQSLGQGLEFLIYFQGNSAPDKSGLPSDRFSAERTGGSVSTLTIQRTQQEDSAVYLCASSFEYEQYFGPGTRLTVT.

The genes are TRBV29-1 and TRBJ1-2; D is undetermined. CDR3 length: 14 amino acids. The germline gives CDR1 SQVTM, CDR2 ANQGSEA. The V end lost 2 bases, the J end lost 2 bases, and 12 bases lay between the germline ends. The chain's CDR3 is CSVETPARNYGYTF. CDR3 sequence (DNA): TGCAGCGTTGAAACCCCGGCCAGGAACTATGGCTACACCTTC. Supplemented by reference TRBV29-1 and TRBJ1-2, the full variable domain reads SAVISQKPSRDICQRGTSLTIQCQVDSQVTMMFWYRQQPGQSLTLIATANQGSEATYESGFVIDKFPISRPNLTFSTLTVSNMSPEDSSIYLCSVETPARNYGYTFGSGTRLTVV.

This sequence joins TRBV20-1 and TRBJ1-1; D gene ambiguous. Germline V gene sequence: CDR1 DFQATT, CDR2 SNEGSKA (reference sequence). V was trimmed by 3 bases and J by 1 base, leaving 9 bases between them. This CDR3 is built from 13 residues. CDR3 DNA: TGCAGTGCTAGGGGTGGGAAGAACACTGAAGCTTTCTTT. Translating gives CSARGGKNTEAFF.